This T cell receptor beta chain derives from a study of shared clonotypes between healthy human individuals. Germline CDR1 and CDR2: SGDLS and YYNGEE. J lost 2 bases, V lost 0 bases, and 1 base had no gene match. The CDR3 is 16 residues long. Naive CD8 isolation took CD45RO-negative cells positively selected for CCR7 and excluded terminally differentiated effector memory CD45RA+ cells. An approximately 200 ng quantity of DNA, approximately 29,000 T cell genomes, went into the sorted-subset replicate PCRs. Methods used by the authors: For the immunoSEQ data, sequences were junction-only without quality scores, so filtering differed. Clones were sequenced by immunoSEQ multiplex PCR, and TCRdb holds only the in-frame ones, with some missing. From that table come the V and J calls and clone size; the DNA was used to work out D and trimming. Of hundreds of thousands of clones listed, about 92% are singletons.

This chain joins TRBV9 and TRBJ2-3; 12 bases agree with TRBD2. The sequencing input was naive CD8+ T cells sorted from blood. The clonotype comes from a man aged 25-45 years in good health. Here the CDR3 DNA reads TGTGCCAGCAGCGTAGGGACTAGCGGGACCACAGATACGCAGTATTTT. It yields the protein CASSVGTSGTTDTQYF.